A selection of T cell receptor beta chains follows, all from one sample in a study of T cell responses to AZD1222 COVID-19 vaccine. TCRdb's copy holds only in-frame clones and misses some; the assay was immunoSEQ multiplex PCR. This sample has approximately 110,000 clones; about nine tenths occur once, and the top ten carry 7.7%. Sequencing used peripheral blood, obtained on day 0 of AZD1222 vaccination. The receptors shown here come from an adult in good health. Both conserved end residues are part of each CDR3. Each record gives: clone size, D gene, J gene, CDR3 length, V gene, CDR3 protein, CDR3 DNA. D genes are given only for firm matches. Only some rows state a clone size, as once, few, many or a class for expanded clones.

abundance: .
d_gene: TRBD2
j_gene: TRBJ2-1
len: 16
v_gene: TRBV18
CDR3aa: CASSPRLAGAYNEQFF
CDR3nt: TGTGCCAGCTCACCACGACTAGCGGGGGCCTACAATGAGCAGTTCTTC

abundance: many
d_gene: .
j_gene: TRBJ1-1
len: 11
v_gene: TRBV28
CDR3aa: CASSLGARAFF
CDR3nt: TGTGCCAGCAGTTTAGGGGCAAGAGCTTTCTTT

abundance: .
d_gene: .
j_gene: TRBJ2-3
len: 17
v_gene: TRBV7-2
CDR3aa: CASSLGGRDSHTDTQYF
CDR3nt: TGTGCCAGCAGCTTAGGGGGCCGGGACTCCCACACAGATACGCAGTATTTT

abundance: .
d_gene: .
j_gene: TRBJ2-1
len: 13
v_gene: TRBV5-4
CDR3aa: CASSRDVGNEQFF
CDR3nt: TGTGCCAGCAGCAGAGACGTGGGCAATGAGCAGTTCTTC

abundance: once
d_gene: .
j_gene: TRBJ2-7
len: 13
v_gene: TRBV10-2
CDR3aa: CASSEGSSYEQYF
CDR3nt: TGCGCCAGCAGTGAGGGGTCGTCCTACGAGCAGTACTTC

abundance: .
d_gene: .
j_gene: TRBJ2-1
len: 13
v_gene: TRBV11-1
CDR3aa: CASSTRTRGEQFF
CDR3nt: TGTGCCAGCAGCACGAGAACACGGGGGGAGCAGTTCTTC

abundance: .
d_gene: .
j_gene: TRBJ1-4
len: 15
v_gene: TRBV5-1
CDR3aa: CASSPNGGDNEKLFF
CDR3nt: TGCGCCAGCAGCCCCAACGGGGGAGATAATGAAAAACTGTTTTTT

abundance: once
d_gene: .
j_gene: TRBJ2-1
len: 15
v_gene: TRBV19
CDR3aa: CASSIDLRGANEQFF
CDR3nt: TGTGCCAGTAGTATAGATCTTAGAGGGGCGAATGAGCAGTTCTTC

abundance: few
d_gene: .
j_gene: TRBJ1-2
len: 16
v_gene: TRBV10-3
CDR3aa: CAISDSYPTKFQGYTF
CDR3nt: TGTGCCATCAGTGATTCTTATCCGACGAAGTTCCAGGGCTACACCTTC

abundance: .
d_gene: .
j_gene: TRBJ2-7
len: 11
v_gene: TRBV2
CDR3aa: CASTTSYEQYF
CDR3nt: TGTGCCAGCACTACCTCCTACGAGCAGTACTTC

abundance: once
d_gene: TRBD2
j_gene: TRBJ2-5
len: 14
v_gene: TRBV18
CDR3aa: CAGAGSAGKETQYF
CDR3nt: TGTGCCGGAGCCGGGTCAGCGGGAAAGGAGACCCAGTACTTC

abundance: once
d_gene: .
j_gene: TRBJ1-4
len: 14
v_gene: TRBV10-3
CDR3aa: CAITLRVGSEKLFF
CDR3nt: TGTGCCATCACTCTGAGGGTTGGGAGTGAAAAACTGTTTTTT

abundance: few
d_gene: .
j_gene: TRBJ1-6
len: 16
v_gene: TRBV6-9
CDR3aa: CASSYSWRSDNSPLHF
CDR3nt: TGTGCCAGCAGTTATTCCTGGAGGTCCGATAATTCACCCCTCCACTTT

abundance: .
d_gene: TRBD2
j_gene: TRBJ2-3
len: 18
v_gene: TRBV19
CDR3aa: CASSIDPPGAGFTDTQYF
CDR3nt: TGTGCCAGTAGTATAGACCCCCCCGGAGCGGGATTCACAGATACGCAGTATTTT

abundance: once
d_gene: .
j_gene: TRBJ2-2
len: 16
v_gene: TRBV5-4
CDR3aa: CASSRQTGLNTGELFF
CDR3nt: TGTGCCAGCAGCCGACAAACAGGGTTGAACACCGGGGAGCTGTTTTTT

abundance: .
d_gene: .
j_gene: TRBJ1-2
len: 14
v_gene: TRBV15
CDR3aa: CATSRDSDSYGYTF
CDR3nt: TGTGCCACCAGCAGAGATTCGGACAGCTATGGCTACACCTTC

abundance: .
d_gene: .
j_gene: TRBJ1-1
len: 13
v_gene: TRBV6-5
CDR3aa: CASSSSLNTEAFF
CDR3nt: TGTGCCAGCAGTTCTTCTCTGAACACTGAAGCTTTCTTT

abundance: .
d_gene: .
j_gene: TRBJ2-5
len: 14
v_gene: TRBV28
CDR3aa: CASSFGGRQETQYF
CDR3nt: TGTGCCAGCAGTTTCGGGGGAAGACAAGAGACCCAGTACTTC

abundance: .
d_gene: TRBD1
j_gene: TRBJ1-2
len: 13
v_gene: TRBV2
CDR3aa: CASARQGADGYTF
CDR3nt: TGTGCCAGCGCCAGACAGGGGGCAGATGGCTACACCTTC

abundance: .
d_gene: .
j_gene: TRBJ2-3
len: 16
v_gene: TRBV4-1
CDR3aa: CASSQAAGAHTDTQYF
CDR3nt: TGCGCCAGCAGCCAAGCGGCGGGGGCCCACACAGATACGCAGTATTTT

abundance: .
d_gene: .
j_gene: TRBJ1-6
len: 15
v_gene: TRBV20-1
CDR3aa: CSASAPSSYNSPLHF
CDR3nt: TGCAGTGCTAGTGCCCCGAGCTCCTATAATTCACCCCTCCACTTT

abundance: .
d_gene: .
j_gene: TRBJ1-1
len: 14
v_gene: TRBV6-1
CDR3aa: CASSDPPGGTEAFF
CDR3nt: TGTGCCAGCAGTGACCCACCCGGAGGAACTGAAGCTTTCTTT

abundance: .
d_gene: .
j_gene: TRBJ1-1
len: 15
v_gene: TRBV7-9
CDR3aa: CASSSVGGENTEAFF
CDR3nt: TGTGCCAGCAGCTCGGTTGGGGGGGAGAACACTGAAGCTTTCTTT